Here is one TCR beta chain with its context. The target of this receptor is not known. No much larger clone exists at a distance of one base, and base qualities are not known. The sample belongs to a study of blood T cell repertoires in COVID-19 (dated by TCRdb to about 2020). Broadly, across the study: The collaborator samples originated in the United States, Italy and Spain and spanned the acute and convalescent phases of COVID-19. Sample metadata almost always included a de-identified subject ID, COVID-19 status, age in years and sex. The repertoires were made available in a free public database intended to serve as a resource for research on the immune response to SARS-CoV-2. The prospective study material was composed of cDNA or gDNA derived from T cells, B-cell-depleted T cells, or PBMCs. Where HLA class I and class II types were available, the types were taken from metadata supplied by the sample provider, not from assay-based typing. Subjects who had been exposed to COVID-19, were actively infected with it, or had recovered from it provided the deeply sampled blood TCRbeta repertoires that made up the dataset. The samples were drawn from two sources: the first 160 participants of the ongoing ImmuneRACE study, and fewer than 1,500 subjects contributed by 6 global collaborators.

V and J lose 0 bases and 3 bases, and a span of 10 bases separates them. Per the germline V gene, SGDLS is the CDR1 and YYNGEE is the CDR2. From its cysteine to its phenylalanine, the CDR3 spans 15 amino acids. Just CDR3 DNA is preserved here, 45 bases in frame from base 1. Study-level results and caveats: How much clinical and demographic metadata was included differed by source and by participant, and the metadata was provided uncurated.

Collaborating institutions collected whole blood in K2EDTA tubes following their own protocols. Collaborator samples were shipped for TCRbeta analysis as frozen whole blood, isolated PBMCs, or DNA extracted from either sample type. TCRbeta CDR3 regions were amplified from genomic DNA by means of the immunoSEQ Assay, a bias-controlled multiplex PCR. In the paper's pipeline: Nucleated cell counts per sample were estimated from amplification of reference gene primers within the assay. Sequence reads were collapsed and filtered to measure the absolute abundance of every unique TCRbeta CDR3 rearrangement. For each sample, productive Simpson clonality was calculated as the square root of Simpson's diversity index over productive rearrangements. The table was pulled from immuneACCESS by TCRdb, which kept in-frame rearrangements only. Such tables lose some clones; where checked, under half of the loss comes from unresolved V genes, and the rest has no known cause. The V and J calls and the clone size are those of that table, but D and trimming were determined from the DNA. This sample has about 68,000 clones in its table, and over 70% of those were observed once. Of the sample, more than 2% is held by the ten largest clones.

The source is a human donor in a cohort sampled during active COVID-19. Recombination connected TRBV9 to TRBJ1-3; a weak D assignment points to TRBD1 (6 bases agree). Sequences were obtained from peripheral blood. The DNA sequence reads TGTGCCAGCAGCGTAGACCAGGGGCATGGAAACACCATATATTTT. Its amino acids are CASSVDQGHGNTIYF.